A selection of T cell receptor beta chains follows, all from one sample in a study of Siglec-9 on CD8 T cells in melanoma. Clones were sequenced by immunoSEQ multiplex PCR, and TCRdb holds only the in-frame ones, with some missing. This table holds 25,000 to 30,000 clones, 75% to 85% found once. Sequenced: Siglec-9- CD8+ T cells sorted from blood. All receptors derive from a human donor in good health. Each CDR3 is given with its conserved first and last residue. The D gene is left open where the match is weak. The size field is filled for only some rows; it gives once, few, many or a size class.

>NA|TRBJ2-5|TRBV6-5|NA
CASSQDRVQTKTQYF
TGTGCCAGCAGCCAAGACCGGGTTCAGACGAAGACCCAGTACTTC
>NA|TRBJ1-2|TRBV5-6|NA
CASSPEGGNYGYTF
TGTGCCAGCAGCCCCGAGGGGGGGAACTATGGCTACACCTTC
>few|TRBJ1-2|TRBV7-9|NA
CASSAYPAKGYTF
TGTGCCAGCAGCGCGTATCCGGCCAAGGGCTACACCTTC
>NA|TRBJ2-1|TRBV4-2|NA
CASSQERITMSSYNEQFF
TGTGCCAGCAGCCAAGAAAGGATTACTATGAGCTCCTACAATGAGCAGTTCTTC
>NA|TRBJ2-5|TRBV19|TRBD2
CASSMTSGGAETQYF
TGTGCCAGTAGTATGACTAGCGGGGGGGCGGAGACCCAGTACTTC
>NA|TRBJ2-5|TRBV28|NA
CASSLDPGSETQYF
TGTGCCAGCAGTTTAGACCCAGGTTCCGAGACCCAGTACTTC
>few|TRBJ1-2|TRBV19|NA
CASRSGMSPGGGYTF
TGTGCCAGTAGATCCGGGATGTCCCCCGGGGGGGGCTACACCTTC
>NA|TRBJ2-5|TRBV27|TRBD2
CASSLLASGDQYF
TGTGCCAGCAGTTTATTGGCTAGCGGGGACCAGTACTTC
>NA|TRBJ2-1|TRBV30|NA
CAWSVTSYNEQFF
TGTGCCTGGAGTGTAACGTCCTACAATGAGCAGTTCTTC
>NA|TRBJ2-5|TRBV9|TRBD2
CASSVWGRGETQYF
TGTGCCAGCAGCGTTTGGGGGAGGGGAGAGACCCAGTACTTC
>few|TRBJ1-1|TRBV28|NA
CASSQQAGRGTEAFF
TGTGCCAGCAGTCAACAGGCGGGGAGGGGTACTGAAGCTTTCTTT
>NA|TRBJ2-1|TRBV6-1|NA
CASSEGRGSSYNEQFF
TGTGCCAGCAGTGAAGGTCGGGGGAGCTCCTACAATGAGCAGTTCTTC
>few|TRBJ2-3|TRBV9|TRBD2
CASRPGTSRTDTQYF
TGTGCCAGCCGCCCCGGGACTAGCAGGACAGATACGCAGTATTTT
>NA|TRBJ2-1|TRBV7-8|NA
CASSSRSDEQFF
TGTGCCAGCAGCTCCCGGAGCGATGAGCAGTTCTTC
>NA|TRBJ2-1|TRBV7-9|NA
CASSPEGPSYNEQFF
TGTGCCAGCAGCCCGGAGGGTCCGTCCTACAATGAGCAGTTCTTC
>NA|TRBJ2-1|TRBV7-6|NA
CASSSPNNEQFF
TGTGCCAGCAGTTCCCCCAACAATGAGCAGTTCTTC
>NA|TRBJ1-1|TRBV25-1|NA
CASSESLKDTEAFF
TGTGCCAGCAGTGAATCCCTAAAGGACACTGAAGCTTTCTTT
>NA|TRBJ2-2|TRBV9|NA
CASSVDGDGRGESGELFF
TGTGCCAGCAGCGTAGACGGGGATGGCAGGGGAGAGAGCGGGGAGCTGTTTTTT
>few|TRBJ1-1|TRBV15|NA
CATGGTSETFF
TGTGCCACTGGGGGTACGTCCGAGACTTTCTTT
>once|TRBJ1-6|TRBV7-8|NA
CASSLGPVWENSPLHF
TGTGCCAGCAGCTTAGGGCCCGTCTGGGAGAATTCACCCCTCCACTTT
>NA|TRBJ1-5|TRBV27|NA
CASKRGNSNQPQHF
TGTGCCAGCAAGAGGGGGAATAGCAATCAGCCCCAGCATTTT
>NA|TRBJ1-1|TRBV9|TRBD1
CASTPGGGNTEAFF
TGTGCCAGCACCCCAGGGGGTGGCAACACTGAAGCTTTCTTT
>NA|TRBJ2-1|TRBV10-2|TRBD2
CASSESGLAGGLRSYNEQFF
TGCGCCAGCAGTGAGTCGGGACTAGCGGGGGGCTTGCGCTCCTACAATGAGCAGTTCTTC
>NA|TRBJ2-5|TRBV5-1|NA
CASSQDGLQETQYF
TGCGCCAGCAGCCAAGACGGACTACAAGAGACCCAGTACTTC
>NA|TRBJ1-1|TRBV6-5|NA
CASTGGGAGNTEAFF
TGTGCCAGCACTGGTGGGGGCGCTGGGAACACTGAAGCTTTCTTT
>NA|TRBJ2-4|TRBV19|TRBD1
CASSLSTGTAHTTRLAKNIQYF
TGTGCCAGTAGTCTCTCGACCGGGACAGCCCACACCACGCGATTAGCCAAAAACATTCAGTACTTC
>NA|TRBJ2-2|TRBV2|TRBD1
CASSELVWGQGAIGELFF
TGTGCCAGCAGTGAACTTGTATGGGGACAGGGGGCGATCGGGGAGCTGTTTTTT
>few|TRBJ1-2|TRBV30|TRBD1
CAWERLTGSNNGYTF
TGTGCCTGGGAAAGATTGACAGGGTCGAACAATGGCTACACCTTC
>NA|TRBJ1-2|TRBV5-1|NA
CASSLALTGYGYTF
TGCGCCAGCAGCTTGGCCCTGACAGGCTATGGCTACACCTTC
>few|TRBJ2-7|TRBV28|TRBD2
CASSLTSGFHEQYF
TGTGCCAGCAGTCTGACTAGCGGGTTCCACGAGCAGTACTTC
>NA|TRBJ2-1|TRBV2|NA
CASSEAALLSYNEQFF
TGTGCCAGCAGTGAGGCAGCCCTACTCTCCTACAATGAGCAGTTCTTC
>NA|TRBJ1-2|TRBV27|NA
CASSKAFDNFNYGYTF
TGTGCCAGCAGTAAGGCGTTTGATAATTTTAACTATGGCTACACCTTC
>NA|TRBJ1-3|TRBV19|NA
CASKAFSDRPSGNTIYF
TGTGCCAGTAAGGCCTTCAGCGACAGGCCCTCTGGAAACACCATATATTTT
>NA|TRBJ2-7|TRBV28|NA
CASSPGSEQYF
TGTGCCAGCAGTCCAGGGTCCGAGCAGTACTTC
>NA|TRBJ2-1|TRBV12-5|TRBD2
CASGSTGTSGNNEQFF
TGTGCTAGTGGTTCAACCGGGACTAGCGGGAACAATGAGCAGTTCTTC
>NA|TRBJ2-1|TRBV4-1|NA
CASSLFSGGGNEQFF
TGCGCCAGCAGCCTATTTAGCGGAGGGGGGAATGAGCAGTTCTTC
>once|TRBJ1-4|TRBV19|TRBD1
CASSIIGTGNEKLFF
TGTGCCAGTAGTATAATAGGGACAGGGAATGAAAAACTGTTTTTT
>NA|TRBJ2-7|TRBV7-9|NA
CASSLSLNDYEQYF
TGTGCCAGCAGCTTATCGTTGAATGACTACGAGCAGTACTTC
>once|TRBJ2-3|TRBV28|NA
CASSGNGGGDTQYF
TGTGCCAGCAGTGGAAACGGAGGGGGAGATACGCAGTATTTT
>NA|TRBJ1-1|TRBV25-1|NA
CASSYGTLAGAFF
TGTGCCAGCAGTTATGGGACATTGGCTGGAGCTTTCTTT
>NA|TRBJ2-3|TRBV2|TRBD2
CATYSSGAGDTQYF
TGTGCCACCTATTCTAGCGGGGCCGGGGATACGCAGTATTTT
>NA|TRBJ1-2|TRBV5-4|NA
CASSLSLASGYGYTF
TGTGCCAGCAGCTTGAGTCTGGCCAGTGGCTATGGCTACACCTTC
>few|TRBJ2-2|TRBV19|TRBD1
CASTFDRADGELFF
TGTGCGAGTACGTTCGACAGGGCGGACGGGGAGCTGTTTTTT
>NA|TRBJ2-1|TRBV4-1|TRBD1
CASSQAPGTGYNEQFF
TGCGCCAGCAGCCAAGCCCCCGGGACAGGGTACAATGAGCAGTTCTTC
>NA|TRBJ2-5|TRBV19|NA
CASSIGGGRQETQYF
TGTGCCAGTAGTATAGGAGGGGGGAGACAAGAGACCCAGTACTTC
>NA|TRBJ2-1|TRBV4-1|TRBD2
CASSQEMKRELYNEQFF
TGCGCCAGCAGCCAAGAAATGAAGCGGGAGTTGTACAATGAGCAGTTCTTC
>NA|TRBJ1-4|TRBV6-1|NA
CASSEGSGTNEKLFF
TGTGCCAGCAGTGAAGGGTCAGGGACTAATGAAAAACTGTTTTTT
>NA|TRBJ1-3|TRBV9|TRBD1
CASSSQGAGNTIYF
TGTGCCAGCAGCTCCCAGGGGGCAGGAAACACCATATATTTT
>NA|TRBJ2-1|TRBV27|NA
CASSFAGQGNEQFF
TGTGCCAGCAGTTTCGCGGGGCAGGGCAATGAGCAGTTCTTC
>NA|TRBJ1-4|TRBV6-1|TRBD1
CASSEFRPGGGEKLFF
TGTGCCAGCAGTGAATTCCGACCAGGGGGGGGTGAAAAACTGTTTTTT
>NA|TRBJ2-3|TRBV7-9|NA
CASSTTGIHLTDTQYF
TGTGCCAGCAGCACAACCGGGATCCATCTCACAGATACGCAGTATTTT
>NA|TRBJ2-5|TRBV7-2|TRBD1
CASSPWDRGGETQYF
TGTGCCAGCAGCCCCTGGGACAGGGGAGGCGAGACCCAGTACTTC